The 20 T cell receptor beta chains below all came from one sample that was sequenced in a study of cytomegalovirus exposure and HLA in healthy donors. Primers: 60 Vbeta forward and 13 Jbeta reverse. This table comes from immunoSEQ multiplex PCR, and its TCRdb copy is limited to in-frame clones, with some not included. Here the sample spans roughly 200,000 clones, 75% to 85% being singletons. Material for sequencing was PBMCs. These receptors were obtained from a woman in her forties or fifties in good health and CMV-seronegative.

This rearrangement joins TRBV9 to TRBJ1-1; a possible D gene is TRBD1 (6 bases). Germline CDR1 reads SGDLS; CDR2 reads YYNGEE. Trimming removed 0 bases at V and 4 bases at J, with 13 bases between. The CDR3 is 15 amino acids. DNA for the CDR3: TGTGCCAGCAGCGTAGGCGGCAGGGGTCTCACTGAAGCTTTCTTT. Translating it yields CASSVGGRGLTEAFF.

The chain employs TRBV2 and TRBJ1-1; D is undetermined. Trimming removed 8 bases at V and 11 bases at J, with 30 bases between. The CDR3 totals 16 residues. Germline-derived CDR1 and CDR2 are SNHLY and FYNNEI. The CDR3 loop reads CASADGRVKVGGEAFF. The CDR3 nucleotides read TGTGCCAGCGCAGACGGGAGGGTTAAAGTAGGAGGCGAGGCTTTCTTT.

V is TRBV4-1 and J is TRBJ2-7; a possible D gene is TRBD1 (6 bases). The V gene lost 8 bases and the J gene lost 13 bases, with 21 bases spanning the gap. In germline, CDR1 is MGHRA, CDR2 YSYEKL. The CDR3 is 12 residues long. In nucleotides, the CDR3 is TGCGCCAGCGTTCATCCAGGGGCCCCCCGCTACTTC. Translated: CASVHPGAPRYF.

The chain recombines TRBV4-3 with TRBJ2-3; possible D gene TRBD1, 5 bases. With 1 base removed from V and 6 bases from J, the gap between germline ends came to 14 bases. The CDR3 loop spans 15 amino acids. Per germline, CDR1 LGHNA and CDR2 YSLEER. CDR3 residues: CASSQVVAGRDTQYF. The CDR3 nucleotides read TGCGCCAGCAGCCAAGTAGTGGCAGGGCGGGATACGCAGTATTTT.

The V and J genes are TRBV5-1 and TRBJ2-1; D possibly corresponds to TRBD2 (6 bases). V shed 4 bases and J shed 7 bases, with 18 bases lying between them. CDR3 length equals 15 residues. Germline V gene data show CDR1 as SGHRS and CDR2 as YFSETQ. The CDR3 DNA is TGCGCCAGCAGCCGGACTGGCGGGATCGGGAATGAGCAGTTCTTC. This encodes CASSRTGGIGNEQFF.

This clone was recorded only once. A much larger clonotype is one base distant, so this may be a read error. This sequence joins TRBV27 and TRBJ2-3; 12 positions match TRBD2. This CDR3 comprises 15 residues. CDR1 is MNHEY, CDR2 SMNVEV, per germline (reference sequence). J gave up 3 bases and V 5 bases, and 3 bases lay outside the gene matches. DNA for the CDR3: TGTGCCAGCAGTGAGACTAGCGGGAGTACAGATACGCAGTATTTT. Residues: CASSETSGSTDTQYF.

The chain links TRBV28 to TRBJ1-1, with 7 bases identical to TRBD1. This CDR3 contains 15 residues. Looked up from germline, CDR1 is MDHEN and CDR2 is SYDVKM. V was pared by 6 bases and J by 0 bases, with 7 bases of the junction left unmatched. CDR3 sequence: CASRLQGTLNTEAFF. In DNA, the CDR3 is TGTGCCAGCAGGCTACAGGGGACCTTGAACACTGAAGCTTTCTTT.

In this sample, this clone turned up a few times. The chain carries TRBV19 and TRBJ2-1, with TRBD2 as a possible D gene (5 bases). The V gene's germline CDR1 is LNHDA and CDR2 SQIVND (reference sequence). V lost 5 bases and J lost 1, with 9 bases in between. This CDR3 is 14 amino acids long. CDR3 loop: CASSPPGSYNEQFF. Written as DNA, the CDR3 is TGTGCCAGTAGTCCCCCGGGGTCCTACAATGAGCAGTTCTTC.

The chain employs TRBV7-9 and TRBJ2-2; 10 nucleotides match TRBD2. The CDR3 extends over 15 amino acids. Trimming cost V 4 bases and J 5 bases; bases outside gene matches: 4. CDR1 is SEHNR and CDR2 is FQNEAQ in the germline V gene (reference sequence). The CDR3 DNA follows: TGTGCCAGCAGCTCGATTAGCGGGAGGACCGGGGAGCTGTTTTTT. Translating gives CASSSISGRTGELFF. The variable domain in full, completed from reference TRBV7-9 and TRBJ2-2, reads DTGVSQNPRHKITKRGQNVTFRCDPISEHNRLYWYRQTLGQGPEFLTYFQNEAQLEKSRLLSDRFSAERPKGSFSTLEIQRTEQGDSAMYLCASSSISGRTGELFFGEGSRLTVL.

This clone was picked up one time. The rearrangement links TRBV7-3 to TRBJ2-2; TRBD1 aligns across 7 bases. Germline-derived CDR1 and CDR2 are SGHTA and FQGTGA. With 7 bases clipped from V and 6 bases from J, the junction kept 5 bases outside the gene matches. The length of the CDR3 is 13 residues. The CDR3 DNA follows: TGTGCCAGCACCGACAGGGCCGCCGGGGAGCTGTTTTTT. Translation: CASTDRAAGELFF.

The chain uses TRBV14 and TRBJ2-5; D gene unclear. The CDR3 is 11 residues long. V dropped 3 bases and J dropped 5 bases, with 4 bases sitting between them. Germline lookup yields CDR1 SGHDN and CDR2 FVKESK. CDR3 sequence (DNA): TGTGCCAGCAGCCACGGTGAGACCCAGTACTTC. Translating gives CASSHGETQYF.

In DNA form, the CDR3 reads TGTGCCAGCAGCGTAGGTGGGAGGGGCAATGAGCAGTTCTTC. Protein product: CASSVGGRGNEQFF. The chain uses TRBV9 and TRBJ2-1; 7 bases align to TRBD2. The V segment lost 0 bases and the J segment 6 bases; nucleotides outside the gene matches: 3. This CDR3 contains 14 residues. From germline, CDR1 is SGDLS and CDR2 YYNGEE.

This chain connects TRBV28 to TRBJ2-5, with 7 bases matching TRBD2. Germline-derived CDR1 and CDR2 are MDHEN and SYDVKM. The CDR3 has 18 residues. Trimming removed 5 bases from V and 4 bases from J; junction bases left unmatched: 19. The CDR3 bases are TGTGCCAGCAGTGCCTTTCTTGTCCGGGACTACCTTCCAGAGACCCAGTACTTC. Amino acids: CASSAFLVRDYLPETQYF.

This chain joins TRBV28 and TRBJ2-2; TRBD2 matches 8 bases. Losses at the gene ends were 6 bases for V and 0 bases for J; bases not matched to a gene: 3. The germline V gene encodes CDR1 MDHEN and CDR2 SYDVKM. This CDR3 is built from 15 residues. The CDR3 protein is CASRPGLANTGELFF. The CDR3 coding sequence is TGTGCCAGCAGACCGGGACTAGCGAACACCGGGGAGCTGTTTTTT. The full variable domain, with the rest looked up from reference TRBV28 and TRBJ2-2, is DVKVTQSSRYLVKRTGEKVFLECVQDMDHENMFWYRQDPGLGLRLIYFSYDVKMKEKGDIPEGYSVSREKKERFSLILESASTNQTSMYLCASRPGLANTGELFFGEGSRLTVL.

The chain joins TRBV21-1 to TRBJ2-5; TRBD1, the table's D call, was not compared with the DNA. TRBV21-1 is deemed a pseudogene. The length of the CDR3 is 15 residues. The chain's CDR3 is CASTSPCGQSVTQYF. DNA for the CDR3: TGTGCCAGCACCTCCCCCTGTGGACAGTCTGTAACCCAGTACTTC.

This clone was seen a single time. The chain's CDR3 is CASSELMGSGGYTF. CDR3 bases: TGTGCCAGCAGTGAACTCATGGGGTCGGGGGGCTACACCTTC. V usage is TRBV27 and J usage is TRBJ1-2; D is undetermined. With 5 bases removed from V and 8 bases from J, the gap between germline ends came to 18 bases. Germline CDR1 MNHEY, CDR2 SMNVEV (reference sequence). The CDR3 is 14 residues long.

The CDR3 loop is CASSLVSAKNQPQHF. CDR3 nucleotide sequence: TGTGCCAGCAGCTTAGTATCCGCTAAGAATCAGCCCCAGCATTTT. The chain couples TRBV7-2 to TRBJ1-5, with D hard to call. This CDR3 spans 15 amino acids. The V gene lost 1 base and the J gene lost 4 bases, with 11 bases spanning the gap. Germline V gene lookup returns CDR1 SGHTA and CDR2 FQGNSA.

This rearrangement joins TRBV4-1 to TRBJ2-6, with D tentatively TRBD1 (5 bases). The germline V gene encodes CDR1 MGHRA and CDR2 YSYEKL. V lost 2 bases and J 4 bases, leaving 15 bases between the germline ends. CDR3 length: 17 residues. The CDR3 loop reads CASSQSPGNTGANVLTF. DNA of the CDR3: TGCGCCAGCAGCCAATCCCCAGGGAACACCGGGGCCAACGTCCTGACTTTC.

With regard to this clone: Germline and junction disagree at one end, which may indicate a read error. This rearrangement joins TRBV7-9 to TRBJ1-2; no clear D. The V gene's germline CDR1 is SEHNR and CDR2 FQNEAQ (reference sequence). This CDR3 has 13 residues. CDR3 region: CSSSLDWAAGYTF. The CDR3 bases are TGTTCCAGCAGCTTAGACTGGGCCGCTGGCTACACCTTC.

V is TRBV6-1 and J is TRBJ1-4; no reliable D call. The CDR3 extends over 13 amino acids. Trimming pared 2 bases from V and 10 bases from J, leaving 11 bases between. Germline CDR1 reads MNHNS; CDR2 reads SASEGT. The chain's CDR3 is CASSERREGKLFF. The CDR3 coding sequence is TGTGCCAGCAGTGAACGCCGGGAGGGAAAACTGTTTTTT.